Listed below are T cell receptor beta chains from one sample, sequenced in a study of tumor-infiltrating lymphocytes in primary liver carcinoma. One entry per CDR3 protein results from TCRdb running MiXCR on the multiplex PCR reads. The sample yields about 99,000 distinct CDR3 sequences, over 55% seen once. The sequencing sample was made of liver tumor tissue from sampling region 5. The source of these receptors is a woman between 55 and 75 years old with primary liver carcinoma and hepatitis B virus infection. CDR3s include the opening cysteine and the closing phenylalanine or tryptophan.

>TRBV4-1|15|TRBJ1-2
CVSRQDHGGVYGYTF
>TRBV5-1|13|TRBJ2-7
CASSLSGNYEQYF
>TRBV7-2|15|TRBJ2-2
CASSLSRLDTGELFF
>TRBV12-3/TRBV12-4|14|TRBJ2-7
CASSLYPALYEQYF
>TRBV28|17|TRBJ2-4
CASSLLGRGVAKNIQYF
>TRBV12-3/TRBV12-4|15|TRBJ2-1
CASSPAGDSGKGSFF
>TRBV1|16|TRBJ1-6
CTSGQGGVRRWTPLHF
>TRBV29-1|12|TRBJ2-2
CSGLEHTGELFF
>TRBV11-2|17|TRBJ2-1
CANSLAHGQGYRGEQFF
>TRBV11-2|13|TRBJ2-5
CAASFVNQETQYF
>TRBV11-2|16|TRBJ1-4
CTSSLAPPGGSEKLFF
>TRBV11-2|15|TRBJ1-2
CAGSLTTQGDSGYTF
>TRBV7-9|17|TRBJ2-5
CASSLALGSGSQETQYF